The 2 T cell receptor beta chains below all came from one sample that was sequenced in a study of blood T cell repertoires in COVID-19. The data were produced by immunoSEQ multiplex PCR, yet TCRdb's version contains in-frame clones alone and is incomplete. The data contain around 100,000 clones, roughly 90% of them seen just once; the ten biggest clones take up around 2%. The sequencing input was peripheral blood. Receptor source: a woman between 50 and 59 years old with COVID-19, enrolled during active disease.

The chain recombines TRBV9 with TRBJ1-2, with 9 bases aligning to TRBD1. Germline V gene data show CDR1 as SGDLS and CDR2 as YYNGEE. Trimming cost V 4 bases and J 8 bases; bases outside gene matches: 12. This CDR3 contains 15 residues. The CDR3 protein is CASSPQIGQGKGYTF. In DNA, the CDR3 is TGTGCCAGCAGCCCACAAATTGGACAGGGGAAGGGCTACACCTTC. The full variable domain, with the rest looked up from reference TRBV9 and TRBJ1-2, is DSGVTQTPKHLITATGQRVTLRCSPRSGDLSVYWYQQSLDQGLQFLIQYYNGEERAKGNILERFSAQQFPDLHSELNLSSLELGDSALYFCASSPQIGQGKGYTFGSGTRLTVV.

This chain joins TRBV5-6 and TRBJ2-3, with 7 bases lining up with TRBD2. The CDR3 contains 15 residues. CDR1 SGHDT and CDR2 YYEEEE come from the germline V gene. Trimming took 0 bases from V and 9 from J; bases not matched to a gene: 10. The CDR3 coding sequence is TGTGCCAGCAGCTTGGTCCCAGCGGGGCGAGGGACGCAGTATTTT. Translated, it gives CASSLVPAGRGTQYF.